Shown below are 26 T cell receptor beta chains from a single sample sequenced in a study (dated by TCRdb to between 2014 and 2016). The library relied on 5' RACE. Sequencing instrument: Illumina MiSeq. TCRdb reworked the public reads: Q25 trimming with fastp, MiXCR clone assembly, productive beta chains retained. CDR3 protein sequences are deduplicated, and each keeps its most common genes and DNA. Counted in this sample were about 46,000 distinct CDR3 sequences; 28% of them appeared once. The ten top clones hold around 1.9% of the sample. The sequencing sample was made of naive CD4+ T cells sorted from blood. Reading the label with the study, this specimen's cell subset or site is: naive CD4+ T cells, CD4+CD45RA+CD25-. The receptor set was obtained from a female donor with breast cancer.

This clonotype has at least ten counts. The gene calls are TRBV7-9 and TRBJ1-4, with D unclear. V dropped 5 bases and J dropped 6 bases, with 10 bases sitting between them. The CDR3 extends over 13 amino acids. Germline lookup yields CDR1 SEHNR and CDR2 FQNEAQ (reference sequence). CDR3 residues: CASSNRQYEKLFF. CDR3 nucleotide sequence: TGTGCCAGCAGCAACCGGCAGTATGAAAAACTGTTTTTT.

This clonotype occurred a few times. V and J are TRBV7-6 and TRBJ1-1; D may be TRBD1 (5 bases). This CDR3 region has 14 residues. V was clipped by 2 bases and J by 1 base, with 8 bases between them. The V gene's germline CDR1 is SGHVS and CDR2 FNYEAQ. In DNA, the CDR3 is TGTGCCAGCAGCTTAATGCAGGGGAACACTGAAGCTTTCTTT. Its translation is CASSLMQGNTEAFF.

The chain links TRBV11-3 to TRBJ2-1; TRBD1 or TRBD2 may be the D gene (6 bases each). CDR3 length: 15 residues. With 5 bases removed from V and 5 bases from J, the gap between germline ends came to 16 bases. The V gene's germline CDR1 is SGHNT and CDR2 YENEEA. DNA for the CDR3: TGTGCCAGCAGCCTAGGGGGGAGCACCCACAATGAGCAGTTCTTC. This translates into CASSLGGSTHNEQFF.

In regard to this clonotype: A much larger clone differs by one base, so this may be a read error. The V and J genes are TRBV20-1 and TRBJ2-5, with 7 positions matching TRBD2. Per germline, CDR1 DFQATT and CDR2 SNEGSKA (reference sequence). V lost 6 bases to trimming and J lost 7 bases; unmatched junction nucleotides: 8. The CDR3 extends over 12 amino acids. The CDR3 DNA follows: TGCAGTGCAAGGACTAGGGCGGGGACCCAGTACTTC. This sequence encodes CSARTRAGTQYF.

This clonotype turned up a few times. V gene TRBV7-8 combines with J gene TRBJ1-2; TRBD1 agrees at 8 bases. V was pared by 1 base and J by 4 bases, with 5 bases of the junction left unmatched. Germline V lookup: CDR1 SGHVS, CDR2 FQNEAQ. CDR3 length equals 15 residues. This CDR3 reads CASSLDGQGFYGYTF. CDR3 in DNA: TGTGCCAGCAGCTTAGATGGACAGGGATTCTATGGCTACACCTTC.

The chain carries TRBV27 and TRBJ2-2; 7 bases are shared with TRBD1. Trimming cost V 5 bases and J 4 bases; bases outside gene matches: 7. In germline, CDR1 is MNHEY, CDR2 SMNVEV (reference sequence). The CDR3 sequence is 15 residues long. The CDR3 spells CASSIKRQGTGELFF. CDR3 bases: TGTGCCAGCAGTATTAAGAGACAGGGCACCGGGGAGCTGTTTTTT.

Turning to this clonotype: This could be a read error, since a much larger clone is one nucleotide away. The CDR3 coding sequence is TGCGGTGCTAGAGATTTTCAAGGGGGCGGAGAGACCCAGTACTTC. Its translation is CGARDFQGGGETQYF. The chain employs TRBV20-1 and TRBJ2-5; the match to TRBD1 covers 7 bases. CDR1 and CDR2 from the germline V gene are DFQATT and SNEGSKA (reference sequence). This CDR3 comprises 15 residues.

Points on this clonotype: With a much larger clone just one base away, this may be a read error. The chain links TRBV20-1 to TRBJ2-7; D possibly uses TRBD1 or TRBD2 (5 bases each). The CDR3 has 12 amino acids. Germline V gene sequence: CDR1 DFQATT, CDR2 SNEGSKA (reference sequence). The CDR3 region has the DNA TGCAGTGCTGTGGGACCGAGCTACGAGCTGTACTTC. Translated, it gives CSAVGPSYELYF.

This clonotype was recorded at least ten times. CDR3 nucleotides: TGTGCCTGGAGTGCGGGCGGGTGGAACACTGAAGCTTTCTTT. This sequence encodes CAWSAGGWNTEAFF. This sequence joins TRBV30 and TRBJ1-1; D call uncertain. V was cut by 1 base and J by 1 base, with 10 bases left in between. The CDR3 covers 14 residues. Germline-derived CDR1 and CDR2 are GTSNPN and SVGIG (reference sequence).

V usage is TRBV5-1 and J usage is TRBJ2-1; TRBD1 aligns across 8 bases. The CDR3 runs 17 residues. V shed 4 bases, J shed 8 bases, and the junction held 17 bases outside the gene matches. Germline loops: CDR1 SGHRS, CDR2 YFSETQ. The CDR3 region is CASSQGTGQGRIHEQFF. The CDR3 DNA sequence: TGCGCCAGCAGCCAAGGAACCGGACAGGGCCGCATCCATGAGCAGTTCTTC.

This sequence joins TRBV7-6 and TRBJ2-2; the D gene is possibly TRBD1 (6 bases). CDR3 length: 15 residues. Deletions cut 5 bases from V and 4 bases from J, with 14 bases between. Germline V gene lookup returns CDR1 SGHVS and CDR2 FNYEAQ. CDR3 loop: CASSQQGLGTGELFF. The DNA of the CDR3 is TGTGCCAGCAGCCAACAGGGTCTCGGCACCGGGGAGCTGTTTTTT.

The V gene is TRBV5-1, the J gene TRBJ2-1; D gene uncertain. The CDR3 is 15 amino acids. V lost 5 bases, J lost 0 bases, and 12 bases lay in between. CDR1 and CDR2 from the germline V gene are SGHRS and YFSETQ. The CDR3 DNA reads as TGCGCCAGCAGTCTCGATGGGGACTCCTACAATGAGCAGTTCTTC. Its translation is CASSLDGDSYNEQFF.

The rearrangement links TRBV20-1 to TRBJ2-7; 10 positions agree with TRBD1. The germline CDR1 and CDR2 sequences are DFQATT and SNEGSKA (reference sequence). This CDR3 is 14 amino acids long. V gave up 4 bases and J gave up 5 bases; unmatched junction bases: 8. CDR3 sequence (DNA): TGCAGTGCTACTCGACAGGGGGCATTGGACGAGCAGTACTTC. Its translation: CSATRQGALDEQYF.

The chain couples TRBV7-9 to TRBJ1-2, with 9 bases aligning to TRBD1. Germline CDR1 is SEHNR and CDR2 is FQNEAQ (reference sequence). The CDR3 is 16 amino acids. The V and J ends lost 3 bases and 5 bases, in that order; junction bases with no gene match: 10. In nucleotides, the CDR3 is TGTGCCAGCAGCTTGGAGCAGGGGACAGGGTCTTATGGCTACACCTTC. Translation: CASSLEQGTGSYGYTF.

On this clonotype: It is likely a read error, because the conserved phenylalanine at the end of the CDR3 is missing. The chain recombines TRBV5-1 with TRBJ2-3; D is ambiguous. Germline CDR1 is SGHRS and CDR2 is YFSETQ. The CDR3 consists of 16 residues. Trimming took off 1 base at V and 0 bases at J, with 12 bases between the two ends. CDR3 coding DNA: TGCGCCAGCAGCTTGAATGTCCGTGCTAGCACAGATACGCAGTATAGT. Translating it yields CASSLNVRASTDTQYS.

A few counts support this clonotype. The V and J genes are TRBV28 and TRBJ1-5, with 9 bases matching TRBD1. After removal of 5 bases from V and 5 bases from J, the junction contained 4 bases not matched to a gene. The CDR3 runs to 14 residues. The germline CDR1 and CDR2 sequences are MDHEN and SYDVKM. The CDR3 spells CASSIQGAHQPQHF. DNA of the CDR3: TGTGCCAGCAGTATACAGGGGGCGCATCAGCCCCAGCATTTT.

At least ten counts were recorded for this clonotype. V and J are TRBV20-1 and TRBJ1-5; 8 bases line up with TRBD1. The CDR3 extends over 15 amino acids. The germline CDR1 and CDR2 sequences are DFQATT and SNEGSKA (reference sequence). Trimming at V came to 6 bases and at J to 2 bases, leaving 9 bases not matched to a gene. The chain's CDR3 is CSAYGQGRGNQPQHF. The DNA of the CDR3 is TGCAGTGCCTACGGACAGGGAAGGGGCAATCAGCCCCAGCATTTT.

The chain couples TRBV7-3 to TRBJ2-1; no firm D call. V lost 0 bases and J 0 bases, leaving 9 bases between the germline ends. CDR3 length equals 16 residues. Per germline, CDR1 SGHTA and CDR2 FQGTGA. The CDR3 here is CASSLTGSSSYNEQFF. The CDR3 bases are TGTGCCAGCAGCTTAACTGGTAGTAGCTCCTACAATGAGCAGTTCTTC.

DNA for the CDR3: TGTGCCAGCACGGTGGATAATGAAAAACTGTTTTTT. Protein: CASTVDNEKLFF. This chain connects TRBV7-9 to TRBJ1-4, with D unresolved. Germline V gene data show CDR1 as SEHNR and CDR2 as FQNEAQ (reference sequence). V dropped 7 bases and J dropped 4 bases, with 7 bases sitting between them. The CDR3 covers 12 residues.

DNA for the CDR3: TGTGCCAGCAGCTTAGGGGGGAGCGAGACCCAGTACTTC. The encoded protein is CASSLGGSETQYF. The J gene is TRBJ2-5, the V gene TRBV11-3; possibly TRBD1 or TRBD2 for D (5 bases each). The CDR3 extends over 13 amino acids. Trimming left V 1 base short and J 5 bases short, with 8 bases between. The germline V gene has CDR1 SGHNT and CDR2 YENEEA.

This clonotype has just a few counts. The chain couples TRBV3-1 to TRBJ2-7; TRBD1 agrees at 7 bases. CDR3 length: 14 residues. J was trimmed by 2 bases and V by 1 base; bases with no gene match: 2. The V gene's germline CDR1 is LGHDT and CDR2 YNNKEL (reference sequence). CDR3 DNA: TGTGCCAGCAGCCAAGCTACAGGGGCCTACGAGCAGTACTTC. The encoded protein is CASSQATGAYEQYF.

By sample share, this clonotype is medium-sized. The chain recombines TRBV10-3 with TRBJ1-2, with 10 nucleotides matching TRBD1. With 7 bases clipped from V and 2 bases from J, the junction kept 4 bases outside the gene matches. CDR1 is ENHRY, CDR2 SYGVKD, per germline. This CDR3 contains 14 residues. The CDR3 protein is CAITGGQGNYGYTF. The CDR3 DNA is TGTGCCATCACCGGGGGACAGGGGAACTATGGCTACACCTTC.

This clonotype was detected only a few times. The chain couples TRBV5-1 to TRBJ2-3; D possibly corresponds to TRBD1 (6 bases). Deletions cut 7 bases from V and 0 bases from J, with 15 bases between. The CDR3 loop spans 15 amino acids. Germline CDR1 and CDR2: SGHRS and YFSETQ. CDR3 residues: CASRHGDISTDTQYF. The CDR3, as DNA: TGCGCCAGCCGACACGGGGACATTAGCACAGATACGCAGTATTTT. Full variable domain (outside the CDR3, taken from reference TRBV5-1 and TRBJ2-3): KAGVTQTPRYLIKTRGQQVTLSCSPISGHRSVSWYQQTPGQGLQFLFEYFSETQRNKGNFPGRFSGRQFSNSRSEMNVSTLELGDSALYLCASRHGDISTDTQYFGPGTRLTVL.

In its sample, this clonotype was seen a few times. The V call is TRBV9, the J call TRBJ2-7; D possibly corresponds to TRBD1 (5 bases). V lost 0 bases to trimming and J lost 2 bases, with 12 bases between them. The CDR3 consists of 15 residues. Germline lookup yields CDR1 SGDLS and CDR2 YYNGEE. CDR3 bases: TGTGCCAGCAGCGTAGACGCGACAGAAACCTACGAGCAGTACTTC. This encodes CASSVDATETYEQYF.

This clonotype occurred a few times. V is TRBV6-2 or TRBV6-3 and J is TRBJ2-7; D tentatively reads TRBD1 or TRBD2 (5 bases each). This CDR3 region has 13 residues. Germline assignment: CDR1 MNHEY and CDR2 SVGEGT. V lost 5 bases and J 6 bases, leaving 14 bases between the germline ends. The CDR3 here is CASSQTSGSEQYF. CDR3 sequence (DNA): TGTGCCAGCAGTCAGACCTCAGGGAGCGAGCAGTACTTC.

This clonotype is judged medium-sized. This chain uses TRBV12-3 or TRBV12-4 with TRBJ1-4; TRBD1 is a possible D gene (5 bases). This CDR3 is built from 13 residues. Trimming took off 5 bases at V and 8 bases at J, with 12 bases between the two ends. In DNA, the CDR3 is TGTGCCAGCAGTCTGGCGGGGACGGAAAAACTGTTTTTT. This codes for CASSLAGTEKLFF.